This TCR beta chain was captured by sequencing in a study of T cell therapy after organ transplantation. Across the study: Of around 10 patients, eight responded clinically and two did not.

On this clone: Its antigen is still unknown.

The germline V gene encodes CDR1 PRHDT and CDR2 FYEKMQ (reference sequence). CDR3 size: 13 residues. The V end was cut by 3 bases, the J end by 4 bases, with 6 bases between. The method was immunoSEQ multiplex PCR; TCRdb's version includes in-frame clones alone and lacks a portion of them. The sample lists 45,000 to 50,000 clones, roughly 93% seen once, with 2.5% to 3.5% in the top ten. The V and J genes are TRBV13 and TRBJ2-2; D possibly corresponds to TRBD2 (5 bases). This receptor was identified in a human patient who had received a solid organ transplant and had CMV disease. This sample comprised CD8+ T cells from blood, obtained before autologous CMV-specific T cell therapy. In DNA, the CDR3 is TGTGCCAGCAGCTTGGGGAGCACCGGGGAGCTGTTTTTT. This translates into CASSLGSTGELFF.